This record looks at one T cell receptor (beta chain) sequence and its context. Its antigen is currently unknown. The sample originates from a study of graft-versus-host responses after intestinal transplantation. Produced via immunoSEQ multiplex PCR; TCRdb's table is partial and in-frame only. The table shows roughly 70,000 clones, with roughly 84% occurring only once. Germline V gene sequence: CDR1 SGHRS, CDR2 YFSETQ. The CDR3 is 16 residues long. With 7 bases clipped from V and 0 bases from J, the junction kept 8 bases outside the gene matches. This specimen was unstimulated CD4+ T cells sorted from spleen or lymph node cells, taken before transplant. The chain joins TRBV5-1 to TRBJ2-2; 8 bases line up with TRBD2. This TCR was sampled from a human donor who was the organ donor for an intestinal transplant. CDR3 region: CASSGLAGSNTGELFF. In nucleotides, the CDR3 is TGCGCCAGCTCCGGTTTAGCGGGGTCGAACACCGGGGAGCTGTTTTTT.